A selection of T cell receptor beta chains follows, all from one sample in a study of T cell repertoires in cytomegalovirus infection. TCRdb re-called the reads with MiXCR, one entry per CDR3 protein. Of over 90,000 distinct CDR3 sequences in the sample, 16% are singletons; the top ten hold approximately 7.6%. Sequencing was carried out using PBMCs. The receptors stem from a human donor in good health (CMV status not recorded). Some clones in this sample may be carry-over from other donors' samples. The CDR3 runs from the conserved cysteine through the conserved F or W. The D gene is left open where the match is weak. A clone size is listed for some rows: how often the clone was seen (once, few, many), or a class if it is expanded.

J gene | V gene | D gene | clone size | CDR3 DNA | CDR3 protein
TRBJ1-2 | TRBV7-2 | . | many | TGTGCCAGCAGCTTAGTATCAGGGGACTATGGCTACACCTTC | CASSLVSGDYGYTF
TRBJ2-5 | TRBV5-1 | . | . | TGCGCCAGCAGCCCGTCTGGCGGCCAAGCTGAGACCCAGTACTTC | CASSPSGGQAETQYF
TRBJ2-1 | TRBV5-1 | TRBD2 | few | TGCGCCAGCAACCCGACTAGCGGGGGCTACAATGAGCAGTTCTTC | CASNPTSGGYNEQFF
TRBJ2-1 | TRBV20-1 | . | . | TGCAGTGCTGGACAGAGGCGGAGCTGGAGCTCCTACAATGAGCAGTTCTTC | CSAGQRRSWSSYNEQFF
TRBJ2-5 | TRBV28 | . | . | TGTGCCAGCAGTTTGGCTCGGACCCTCATTCAGATGGCCCAGTACTTC | CASSLARTLIQMAQYF
TRBJ2-2 | TRBV7-2 | . | many | TGTGCCAGCAGCTTAATGCCTTGGCAGGACAACACCGGGGAGCTGTTTTTT | CASSLMPWQDNTGELFF
TRBJ1-5 | TRBV6-6 | . | many | TGTGCCAGCAGCCCCGGGACGGACATTAATCAGCCCCAGCATTTT | CASSPGTDINQPQHF
TRBJ2-5 | TRBV28 | TRBD1 | many | TGTGCCAGCCTAAGACAGGGGGCGATGGAGACCCAGTACTTC | CASLRQGAMETQYF
TRBJ2-3 | TRBV7-2 | . | many | TGTGCCAGCAGGCTGGAAGATACGCAGTATTTT | CASRLEDTQYF
TRBJ1-1 | TRBV2 | . | few | TGTGCCAGCAGTGTAGGGACGAACACTGAAGCTTTCTTT | CASSVGTNTEAFF
TRBJ2-7 | TRBV5-6 | . | many | TGTGCCAGCAGTCTACGTGGACACTCCTACGAGCAGTACTTC | CASSLRGHSYEQYF
TRBJ2-1 | TRBV20-1 | TRBD1 | many | TGCAGTGCTAGAGTGGGGGACAGGGGTTACAATGAGCAGTTCTTC | CSARVGDRGYNEQFF
TRBJ2-2 | TRBV6-2/TRBV6-3 | . | . | TGTTCCAGCAGCAACCCGGGGGGCTCCAGGAACACCGGGGAGCTGTTTTTT | CSSSNPGGSRNTGELFF
TRBJ2-1 | TRBV5-6 | . | many | TGTGCCAGCAGCTCCGAAGTAGGTCTAGCGACCAATGAGCAGTTCTTC | CASSSEVGLATNEQFF
TRBJ2-3 | TRBV20-1 | . | few | TGCAGTGCTAACGTCCAGGGGGACTCCACAGATACGCAGTATTTT | CSANVQGDSTDTQYF
TRBJ1-1 | TRBV29-1 | . | . | TGCAGCGTTACCCCAGGGAACACTGAAGCTTTCTTT | CSVTPGNTEAFF
TRBJ2-1 | TRBV14 | TRBD2 | . | TGTGCCAGCAGCCAAGATTGGGGACTAGCTTTCCATGAGCAGTTCTTC | CASSQDWGLAFHEQFF
TRBJ2-3 | TRBV7-9 | . | many | TGTGCCAGCAGCTTACATGCGGATACGCAGTATTTT | CASSLHADTQYF
TRBJ1-5 | TRBV20-1 | . | . | TGCAGTGCTAGAGATCCCCGGAACAGGCTTAATCAGCCCCAGCATTTT | CSARDPRNRLNQPQHF
TRBJ1-1 | TRBV7-9 | TRBD1 | many | TGTGCCAGCAGTTCGATAGACAGGGGTGACACTGAAGCTTTCTTT | CASSSIDRGDTEAFF
TRBJ2-7 | TRBV28 | TRBD1 | . | TGTGCCAGCAGTACAGCCGGGACAGGGGATTACGAGCAGTACTTC | CASSTAGTGDYEQYF
TRBJ2-5 | TRBV4-1 | . | many | TGCGCCAGCAGCCAAGAAGGCTACGACCCGACCCAGTACTTC | CASSQEGYDPTQYF
TRBJ1-1 | TRBV18 | TRBD1 | once | TGTGCCAGCTCACCTACAGGGGGCCTCACTGAAGCTTTCTTT | CASSPTGGLTEAFF
TRBJ2-5 | TRBV6-5 | . | few | TGTGCCAGCAGTACGACTAGGGGCTCGACCCAGTACTTC | CASSTTRGSTQYF
TRBJ2-5 | TRBV2 | . | . | TGTGCCAGCAAGGTGAACCAAGAGACCCAGTACTTC | CASKVNQETQYF
TRBJ1-2 | TRBV7-3 | . | few | TGTGCCAGCAGCTTTGTGGACTATGGCTACACCTTC | CASSFVDYGYTF
TRBJ1-5 | TRBV28 | . | few | TGTGCCAGCAGTATCAAGAATCAGCCCCAGCATTTT | CASSIKNQPQHF
TRBJ1-1 | TRBV20-1 | . | . | TGCAGTGCTAGCCTCGGTGGGACTGAAGCTTTCTTT | CSASLGGTEAFF
TRBJ1-1 | TRBV7-9 | . | many | TGTGCCAGCAGCTTAGATTCAGGGCTTGAAGCTTTCTTT | CASSLDSGLEAFF
TRBJ2-3 | TRBV28 | . | many | TGTGCCAGCAGTCACCCACTAGGGACGTCTAGCACAGATACGCAGTATTTT | CASSHPLGTSSTDTQYF
TRBJ1-1 | TRBV7-2 | TRBD1 | few | TGTGCCAGCAGCTTATCGGCGGGGACAGGGGTAAGGGCTTTCTTT | CASSLSAGTGVRAFF
TRBJ1-2 | TRBV12-5 | TRBD1 | many | TGTGCTAGTGGTTTGTCCCTCACGACAGGGAAAGGCTACACCTTC | CASGLSLTTGKGYTF
TRBJ1-1 | TRBV9 | . | . | TGTGCCAGCAGCGTAGCTGGCGGGGTGGCCCTCGGTGACACTGAAGCTTTCTTT | CASSVAGGVALGDTEAFF
TRBJ1-1 | TRBV5-6 | . | . | TGTGCCAGCAGCTTGACGGGCTTGGTTTCTGAAGCTTTCTTT | CASSLTGLVSEAFF
TRBJ1-1 | TRBV12-3/TRBV12-4 | . | . | TGTGCCAGCAGTTTAGGTTCCACCCGGGCTGAAGCTTTCTTT | CASSLGSTRAEAFF
TRBJ2-7 | TRBV29-1 | TRBD2 | few | TGCAGCGTACTAGCGGGGGGGTTATACGAGCAGTACTTC | CSVLAGGLYEQYF
TRBJ2-7 | TRBV2 | . | . | TGTGCCAGCAATTGGGCCGACGAGCAGTACTTC | CASNWADEQYF